This T cell receptor (beta chain) was sequenced in a study of technical replicates of blood from a handful of donors. Between the trimmed V and J ends, which lost 1 base and 4 bases, there was a span of 9 bases. The CDR3 length is 14 residues. CDR1 is SGHDN and CDR2 is FVKESK in the germline V gene. This clone is a singleton in its sample. Here immunoSEQ multiplex PCR was the method, and the copy in TCRdb shows in-frame clones only, minus some. In the table there are about 80,000 clones, 94% of which are singletons. The receptor comes from a human donor in good health. Input material: T cells isolated from PBMCs. The chain is built from TRBV14 and TRBJ2-3; weak D call: TRBD2 (6 bases). The CDR3 coding sequence is TGTGCCAGCAGCCAAGCGGGAGCGGCAGATACGCAGTATTTT. Residues: CASSQAGAADTQYF.